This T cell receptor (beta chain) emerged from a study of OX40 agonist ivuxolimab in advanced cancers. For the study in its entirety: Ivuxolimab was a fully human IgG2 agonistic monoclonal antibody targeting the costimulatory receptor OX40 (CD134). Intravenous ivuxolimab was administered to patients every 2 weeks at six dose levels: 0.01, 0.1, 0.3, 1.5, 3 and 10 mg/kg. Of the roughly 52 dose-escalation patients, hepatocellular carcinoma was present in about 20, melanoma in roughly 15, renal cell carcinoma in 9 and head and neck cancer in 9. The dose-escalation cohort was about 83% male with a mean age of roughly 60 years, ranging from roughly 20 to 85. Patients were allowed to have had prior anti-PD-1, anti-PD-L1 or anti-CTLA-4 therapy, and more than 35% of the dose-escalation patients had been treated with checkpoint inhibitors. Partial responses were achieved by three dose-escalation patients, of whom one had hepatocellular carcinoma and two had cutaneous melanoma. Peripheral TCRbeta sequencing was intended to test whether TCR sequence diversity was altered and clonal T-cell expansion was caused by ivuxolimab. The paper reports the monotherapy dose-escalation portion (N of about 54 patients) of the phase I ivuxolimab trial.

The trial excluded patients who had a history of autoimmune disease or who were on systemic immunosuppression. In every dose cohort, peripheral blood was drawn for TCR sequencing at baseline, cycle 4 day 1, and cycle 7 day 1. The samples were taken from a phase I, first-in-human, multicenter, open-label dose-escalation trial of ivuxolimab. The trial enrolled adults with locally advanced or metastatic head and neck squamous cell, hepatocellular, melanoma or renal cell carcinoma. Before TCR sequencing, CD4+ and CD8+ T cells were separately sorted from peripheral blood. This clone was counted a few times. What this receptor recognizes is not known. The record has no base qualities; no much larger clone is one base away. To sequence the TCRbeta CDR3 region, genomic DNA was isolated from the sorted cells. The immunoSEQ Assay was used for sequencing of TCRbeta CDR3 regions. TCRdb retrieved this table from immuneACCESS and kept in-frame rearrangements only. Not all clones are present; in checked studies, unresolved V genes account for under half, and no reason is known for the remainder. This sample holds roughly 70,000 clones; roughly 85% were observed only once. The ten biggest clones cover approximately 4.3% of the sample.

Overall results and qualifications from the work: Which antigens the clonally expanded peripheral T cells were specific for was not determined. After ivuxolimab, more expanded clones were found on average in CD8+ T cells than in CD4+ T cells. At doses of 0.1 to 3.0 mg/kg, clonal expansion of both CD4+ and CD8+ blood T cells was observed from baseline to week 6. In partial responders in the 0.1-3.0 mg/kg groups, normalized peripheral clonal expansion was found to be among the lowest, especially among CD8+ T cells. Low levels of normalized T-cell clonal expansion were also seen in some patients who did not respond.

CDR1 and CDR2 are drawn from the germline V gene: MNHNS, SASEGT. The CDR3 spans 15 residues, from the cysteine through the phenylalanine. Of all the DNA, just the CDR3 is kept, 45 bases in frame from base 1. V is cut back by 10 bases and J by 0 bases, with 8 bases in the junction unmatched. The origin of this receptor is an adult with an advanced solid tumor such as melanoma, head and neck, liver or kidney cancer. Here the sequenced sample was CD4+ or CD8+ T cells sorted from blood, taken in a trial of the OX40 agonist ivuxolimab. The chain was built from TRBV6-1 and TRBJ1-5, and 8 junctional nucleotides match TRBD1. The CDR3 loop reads CATSGQGLSNQPQHF. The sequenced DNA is TGTGCCACCTCTGGACAGGGACTTAGCAATCAGCCCCAGCATTTT.